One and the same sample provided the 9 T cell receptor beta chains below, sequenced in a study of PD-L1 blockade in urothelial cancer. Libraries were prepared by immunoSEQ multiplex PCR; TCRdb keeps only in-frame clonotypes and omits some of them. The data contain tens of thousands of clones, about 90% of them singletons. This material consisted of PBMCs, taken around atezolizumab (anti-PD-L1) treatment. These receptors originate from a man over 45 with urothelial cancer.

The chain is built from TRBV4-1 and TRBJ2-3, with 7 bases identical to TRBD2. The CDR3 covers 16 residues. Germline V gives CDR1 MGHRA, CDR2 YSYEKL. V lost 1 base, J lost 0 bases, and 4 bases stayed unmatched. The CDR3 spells CASSQGSAGSTDTQYF. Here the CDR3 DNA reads TGCGCCAGCAGCCAAGGTTCAGCGGGGAGCACAGATACGCAGTATTTT.

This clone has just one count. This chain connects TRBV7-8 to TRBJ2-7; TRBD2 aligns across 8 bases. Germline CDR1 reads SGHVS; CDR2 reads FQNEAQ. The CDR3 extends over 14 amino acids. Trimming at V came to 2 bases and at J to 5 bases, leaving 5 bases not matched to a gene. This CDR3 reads CASSLTGGPHEQYF. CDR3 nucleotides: TGTGCCAGCAGCTTAACGGGAGGGCCTCACGAGCAGTACTTC.

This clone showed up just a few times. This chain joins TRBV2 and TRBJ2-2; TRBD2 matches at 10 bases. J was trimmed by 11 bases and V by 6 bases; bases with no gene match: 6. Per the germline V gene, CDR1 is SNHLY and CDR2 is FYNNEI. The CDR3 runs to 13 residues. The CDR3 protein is CASSQRGGGELFF. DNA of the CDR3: TGTGCCAGCAGCCAGCGGGGGGGCGGTGAGCTGTTTTTT.

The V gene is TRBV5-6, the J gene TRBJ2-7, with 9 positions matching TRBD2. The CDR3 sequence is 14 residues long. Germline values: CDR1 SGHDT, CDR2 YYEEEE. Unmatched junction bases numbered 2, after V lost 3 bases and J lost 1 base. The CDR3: CASSWTSVSYEQYF. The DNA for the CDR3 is TGTGCCAGCAGCTGGACTAGCGTTTCCTACGAGCAGTACTTC.

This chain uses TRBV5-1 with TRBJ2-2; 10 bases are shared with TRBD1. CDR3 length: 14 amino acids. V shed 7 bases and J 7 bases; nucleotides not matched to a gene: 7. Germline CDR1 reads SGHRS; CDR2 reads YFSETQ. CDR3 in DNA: TGCGCCAGCTACGCGGGACAGGGGAGCGGGGAGCTGTTTTTT. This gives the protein CASYAGQGSGELFF.

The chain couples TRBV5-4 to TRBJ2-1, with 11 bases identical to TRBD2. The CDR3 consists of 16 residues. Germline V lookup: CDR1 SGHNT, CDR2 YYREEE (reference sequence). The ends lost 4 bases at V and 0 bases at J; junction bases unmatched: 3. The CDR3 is CASSRGLADSYNEQFF. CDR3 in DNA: TGTGCCAGCAGCCGGGGACTAGCGGACTCCTACAATGAGCAGTTCTTC.

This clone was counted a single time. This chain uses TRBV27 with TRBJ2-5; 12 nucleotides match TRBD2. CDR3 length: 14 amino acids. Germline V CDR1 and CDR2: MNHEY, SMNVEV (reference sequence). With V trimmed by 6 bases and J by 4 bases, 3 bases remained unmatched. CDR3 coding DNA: TGTGCCAGCAGACCTAGCGGGAGGGGAGAGACCCAGTACTTC. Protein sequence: CASRPSGRGETQYF.

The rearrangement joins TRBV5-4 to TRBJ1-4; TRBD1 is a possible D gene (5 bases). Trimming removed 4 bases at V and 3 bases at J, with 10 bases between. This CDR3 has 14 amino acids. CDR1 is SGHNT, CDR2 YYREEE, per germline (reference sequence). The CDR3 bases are TGTGCCAGCAGCCTCAGGGTGGCTAATGAAAAACTGTTTTTT. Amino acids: CASSLRVANEKLFF.

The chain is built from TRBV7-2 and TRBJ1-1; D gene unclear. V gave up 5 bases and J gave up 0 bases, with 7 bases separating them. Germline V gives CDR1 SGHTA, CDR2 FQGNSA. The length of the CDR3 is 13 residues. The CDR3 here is CASSPPVNTEAFF. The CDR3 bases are TGTGCCAGCAGCCCCCCGGTGAACACTGAAGCTTTCTTT.